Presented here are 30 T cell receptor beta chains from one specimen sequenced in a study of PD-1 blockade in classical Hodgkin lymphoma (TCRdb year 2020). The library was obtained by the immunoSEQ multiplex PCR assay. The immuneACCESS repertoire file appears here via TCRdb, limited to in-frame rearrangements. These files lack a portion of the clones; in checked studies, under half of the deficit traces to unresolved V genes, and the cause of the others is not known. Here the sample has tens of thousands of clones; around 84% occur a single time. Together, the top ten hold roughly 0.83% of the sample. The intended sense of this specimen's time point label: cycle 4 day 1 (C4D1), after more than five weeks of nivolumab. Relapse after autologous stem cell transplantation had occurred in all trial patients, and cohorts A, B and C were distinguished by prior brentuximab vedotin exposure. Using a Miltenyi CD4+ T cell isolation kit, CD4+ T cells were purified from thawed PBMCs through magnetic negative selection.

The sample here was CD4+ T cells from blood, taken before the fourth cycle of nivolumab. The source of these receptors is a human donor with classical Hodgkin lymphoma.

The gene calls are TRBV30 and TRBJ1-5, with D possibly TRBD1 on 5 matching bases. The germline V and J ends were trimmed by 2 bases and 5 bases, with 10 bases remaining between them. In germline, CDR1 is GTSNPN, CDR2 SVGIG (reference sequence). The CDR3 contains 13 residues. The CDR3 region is CAWSSRGDQPQHF. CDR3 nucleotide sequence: TGTGCCTGGAGTTCGCGGGGGGATCAGCCCCAGCATTTT.

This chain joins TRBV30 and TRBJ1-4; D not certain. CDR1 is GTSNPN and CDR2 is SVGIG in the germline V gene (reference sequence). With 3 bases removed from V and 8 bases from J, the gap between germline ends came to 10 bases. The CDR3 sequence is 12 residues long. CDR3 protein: CAWRLMEEKLFF. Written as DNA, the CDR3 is TGTGCCTGGAGGCTAATGGAGGAAAAACTGTTTTTT.

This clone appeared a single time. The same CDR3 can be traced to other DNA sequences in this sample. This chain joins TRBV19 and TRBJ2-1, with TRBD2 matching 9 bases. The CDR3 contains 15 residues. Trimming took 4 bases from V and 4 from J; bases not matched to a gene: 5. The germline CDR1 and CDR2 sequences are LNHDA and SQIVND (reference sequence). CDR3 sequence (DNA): TGTGCCAGTAGTAGGCTAGCGGGGAGTTACAATGAGCAGTTCTTC. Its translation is CASSRLAGSYNEQFF.

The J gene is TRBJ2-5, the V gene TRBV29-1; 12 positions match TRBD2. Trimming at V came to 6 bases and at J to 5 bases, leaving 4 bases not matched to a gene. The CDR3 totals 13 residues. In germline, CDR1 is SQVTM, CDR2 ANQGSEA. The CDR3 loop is CSVDGTSGETQYF. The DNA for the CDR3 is TGCAGCGTCGACGGGACTAGCGGGGAGACCCAGTACTTC.

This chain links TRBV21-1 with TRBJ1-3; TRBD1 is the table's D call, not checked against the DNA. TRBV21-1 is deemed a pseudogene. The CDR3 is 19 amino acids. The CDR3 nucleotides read TGTGCCAGCAGCGCAGGGCCGGGACAGGGATTAATCTCTGGAAACACCATATATTTT. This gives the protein CASSAGPGQGLISGNTIYF.

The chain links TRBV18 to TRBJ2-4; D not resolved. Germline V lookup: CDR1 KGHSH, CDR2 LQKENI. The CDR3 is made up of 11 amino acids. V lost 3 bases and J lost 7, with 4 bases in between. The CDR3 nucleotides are TGTGCCAGCTCACCTGAGAACATTCAGTACTTC. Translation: CASSPENIQYF. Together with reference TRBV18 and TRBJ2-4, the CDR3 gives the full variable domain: NAGVMQNPRHLVRRRGQEARLRCSPMKGHSHVYWYRQLPEEGLKFMVYLQKENIIDESGMPKERFSAEFPKEGPSILRIQQVVRGDSAAYFCASSPENIQYFGAGTRLSVL.

CDR3 residues: CASSTGDRGVETQYF. The CDR3 DNA sequence: TGTGCCAGCAGCACCGGCGACAGGGGGGTAGAGACCCAGTACTTC. The chain carries TRBV7-7 and TRBJ2-5; TRBD1 aligns across 9 bases. Losses at the gene ends were 5 bases for V and 4 bases for J; bases not matched to a gene: 8. The V gene's germline CDR1 is SSHAT and CDR2 FNYEAQ (reference sequence). The CDR3 contains 15 residues. The whole variable domain, remainder taken from reference TRBV7-7 and TRBJ2-5, is GAGVSQSPRYKVTKRGQDVTLRCDPISSHATLYWYQQALGQGPEFLTYFNYEAQPDKSGLPSDRFSAERPEGSISTLTIQRTEQRDSAMYRCASSTGDRGVETQYFGPGTRLLVL.

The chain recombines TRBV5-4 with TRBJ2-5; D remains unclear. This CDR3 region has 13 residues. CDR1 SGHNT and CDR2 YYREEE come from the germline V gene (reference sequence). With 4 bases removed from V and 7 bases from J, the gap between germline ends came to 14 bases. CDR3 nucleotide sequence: TGTGCCAGCAGCCTTGATGGGGATGGGACCCAGTACTTC. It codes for CASSLDGDGTQYF.

The CDR3: CASSRDLTPLSGNTIYF. The CDR3 region has the DNA TGCGCCAGCAGCCGAGACCTTACACCTCTTTCTGGAAACACCATATATTTT. This chain connects TRBV4-3 to TRBJ1-3; D uncertain. The V gene lost 4 bases and the J gene lost 1 base, with 17 bases spanning the gap. CDR3 length: 17 amino acids. Germline lookup yields CDR1 LGHNA and CDR2 YSLEER.

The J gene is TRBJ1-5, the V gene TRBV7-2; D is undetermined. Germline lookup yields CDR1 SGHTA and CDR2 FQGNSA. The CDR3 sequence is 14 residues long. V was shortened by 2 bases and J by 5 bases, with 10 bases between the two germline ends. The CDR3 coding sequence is TGTGCCAGCAGCTTAAACAGCTTATATCAGCCCCAGCATTTT. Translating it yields CASSLNSLYQPQHF.

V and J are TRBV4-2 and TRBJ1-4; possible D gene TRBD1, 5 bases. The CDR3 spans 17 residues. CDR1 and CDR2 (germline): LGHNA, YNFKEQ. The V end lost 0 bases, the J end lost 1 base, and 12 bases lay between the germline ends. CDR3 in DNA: TGTGCCAGCAGCCAAGATCGAGGGGAATTAACTAATGAAAAACTGTTTTTT. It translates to CASSQDRGELTNEKLFF.

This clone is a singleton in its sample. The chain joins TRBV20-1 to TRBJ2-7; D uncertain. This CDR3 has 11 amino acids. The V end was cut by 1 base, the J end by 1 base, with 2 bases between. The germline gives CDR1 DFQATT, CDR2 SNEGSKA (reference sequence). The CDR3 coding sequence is TGCAGTGCTAGAGTTTCCTACGAGCAGTACTTC. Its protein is CSARVSYEQYF.

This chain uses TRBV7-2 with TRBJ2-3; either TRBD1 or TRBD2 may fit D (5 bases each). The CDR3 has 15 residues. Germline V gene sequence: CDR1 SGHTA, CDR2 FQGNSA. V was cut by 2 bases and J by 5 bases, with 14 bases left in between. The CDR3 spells CASSLSSGAIDTQYF. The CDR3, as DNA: TGTGCCAGCAGCTTATCGTCCGGGGCGATAGATACGCAGTATTTT. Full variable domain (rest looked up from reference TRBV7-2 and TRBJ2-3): GAGVSQSPSNKVTEKGKDVELRCDPISGHTALYWYRQSLGQGLEFLIYFQGNSAPDKSGLPSDRFSAERTGGSVSTLTIQRTQQEDSAVYLCASSLSSGAIDTQYFGPGTRLTVL.

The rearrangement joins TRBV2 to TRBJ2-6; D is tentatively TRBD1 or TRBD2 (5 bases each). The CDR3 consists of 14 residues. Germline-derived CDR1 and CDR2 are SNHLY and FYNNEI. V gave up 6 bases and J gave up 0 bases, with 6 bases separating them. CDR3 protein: CASRGVSGANVLTF. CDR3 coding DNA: TGTGCCAGCAGGGGGGTCTCTGGGGCCAACGTCCTGACTTTC. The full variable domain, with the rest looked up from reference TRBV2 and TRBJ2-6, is EPEVTQTPSHQVTQMGQEVILRCVPISNHLYFYWYRQILGQKVEFLVSFYNNEISEKSEIFDDQFSVERPDGSNFTLKIRSTKLEDSAMYFCASRGVSGANVLTFGAGSRLTVL.

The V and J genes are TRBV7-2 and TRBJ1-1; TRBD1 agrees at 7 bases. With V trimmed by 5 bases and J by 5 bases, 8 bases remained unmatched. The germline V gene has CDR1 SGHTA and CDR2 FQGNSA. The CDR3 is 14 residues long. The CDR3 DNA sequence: TGTGCCAGCAGCAGGGGGCCCTCGGAGACTGAAGCTTTCTTT. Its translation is CASSRGPSETEAFF.

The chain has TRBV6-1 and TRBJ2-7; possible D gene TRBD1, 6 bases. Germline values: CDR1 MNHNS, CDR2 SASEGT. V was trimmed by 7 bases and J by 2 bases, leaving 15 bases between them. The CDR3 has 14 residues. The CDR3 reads CASTIRQGTYEQYF. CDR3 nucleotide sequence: TGTGCCAGCACCATTAGGCAGGGGACCTACGAGCAGTACTTC.

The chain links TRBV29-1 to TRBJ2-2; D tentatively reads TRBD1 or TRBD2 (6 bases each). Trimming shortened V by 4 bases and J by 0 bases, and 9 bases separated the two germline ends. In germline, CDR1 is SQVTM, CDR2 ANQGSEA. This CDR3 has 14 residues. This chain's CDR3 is CSVGGASNTGELFF. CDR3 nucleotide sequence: TGCAGCGTTGGGGGGGCCTCGAACACCGGGGAGCTGTTTTTT.

The CDR3 DNA follows: TGTGCCAGCAGCATCGGGCCCGGGGCTGGCTACACCTTC. Encoded protein: CASSIGPGAGYTF. The chain links TRBV9 to TRBJ1-2, with TRBD1 as a possible D gene (5 bases). This CDR3 has 13 amino acids. Trimming pared 4 bases from V and 7 bases from J, leaving 14 bases between. The germline V gene has CDR1 SGDLS and CDR2 YYNGEE.

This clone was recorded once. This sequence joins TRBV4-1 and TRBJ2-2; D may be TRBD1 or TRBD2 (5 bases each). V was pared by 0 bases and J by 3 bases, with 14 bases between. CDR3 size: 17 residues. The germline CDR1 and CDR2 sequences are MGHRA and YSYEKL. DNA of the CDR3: TGCGCCAGCAGCCAAGATCGGGGACGCGCGGACACCGGGGAGCTGTTTTTT. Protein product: CASSQDRGRADTGELFF.

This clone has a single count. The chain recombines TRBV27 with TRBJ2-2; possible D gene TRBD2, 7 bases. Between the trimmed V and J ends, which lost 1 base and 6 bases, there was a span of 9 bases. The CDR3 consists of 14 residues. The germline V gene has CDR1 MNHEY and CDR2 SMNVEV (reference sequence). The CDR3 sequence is CASSLLGGAGELFF. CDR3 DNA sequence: TGTGCCAGCAGTTTATTAGGGGGGGCCGGGGAGCTGTTTTTT.

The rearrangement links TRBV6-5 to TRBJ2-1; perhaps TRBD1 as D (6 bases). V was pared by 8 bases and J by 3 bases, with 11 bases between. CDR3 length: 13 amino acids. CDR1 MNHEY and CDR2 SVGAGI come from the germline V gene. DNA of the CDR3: TGTGCCAGCCGACAGGACGGCTACAATGAGCAGTTCTTC. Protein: CASRQDGYNEQFF.

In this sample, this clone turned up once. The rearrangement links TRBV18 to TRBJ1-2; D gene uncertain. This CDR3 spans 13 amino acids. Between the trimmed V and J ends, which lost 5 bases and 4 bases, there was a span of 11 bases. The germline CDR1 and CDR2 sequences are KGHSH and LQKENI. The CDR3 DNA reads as TGTGCCAGCTCATCAGGCTCACGCTATGGCTACACCTTC. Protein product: CASSSGSRYGYTF.

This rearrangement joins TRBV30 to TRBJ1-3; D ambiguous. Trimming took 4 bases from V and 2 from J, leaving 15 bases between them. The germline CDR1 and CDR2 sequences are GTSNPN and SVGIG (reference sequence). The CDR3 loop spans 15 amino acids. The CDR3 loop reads CAWITRGIPGNTIYF. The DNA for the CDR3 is TGTGCCTGGATAACTCGGGGTATCCCTGGAAACACCATATATTTT. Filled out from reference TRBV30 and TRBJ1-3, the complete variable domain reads SQTIHQWPATLVQPVGSPLSLECTVEGTSNPNLYWYRQAAGRGLQLLFYSVGIGQISSEVPQNLSASRPQDRQFILSSKKLLLSDSGFYLCAWITRGIPGNTIYFGEGSWLTVV.

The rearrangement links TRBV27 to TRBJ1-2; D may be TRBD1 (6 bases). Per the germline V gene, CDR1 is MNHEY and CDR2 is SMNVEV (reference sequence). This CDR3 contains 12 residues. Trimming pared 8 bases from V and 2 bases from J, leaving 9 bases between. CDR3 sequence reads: CASGGTNYGYTF. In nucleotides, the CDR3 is TGTGCCAGCGGGGGGACAAACTATGGCTACACCTTC.

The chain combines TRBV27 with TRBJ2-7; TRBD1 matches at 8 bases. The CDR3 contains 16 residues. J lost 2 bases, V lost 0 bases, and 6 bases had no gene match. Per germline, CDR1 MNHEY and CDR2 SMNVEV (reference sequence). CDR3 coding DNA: TGTGCCAGCAGTTTATCCCAGGGGGCGGCTACCTACGAGCAGTACTTC. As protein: CASSLSQGAATYEQYF.

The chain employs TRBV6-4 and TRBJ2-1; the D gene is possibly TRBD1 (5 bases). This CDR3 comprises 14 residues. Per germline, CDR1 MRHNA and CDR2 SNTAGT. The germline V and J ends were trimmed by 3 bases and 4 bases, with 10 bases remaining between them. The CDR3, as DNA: TGTGCCAGCAGTGAGCAGGGAACGTACAATGAGCAGTTCTTC. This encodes CASSEQGTYNEQFF.

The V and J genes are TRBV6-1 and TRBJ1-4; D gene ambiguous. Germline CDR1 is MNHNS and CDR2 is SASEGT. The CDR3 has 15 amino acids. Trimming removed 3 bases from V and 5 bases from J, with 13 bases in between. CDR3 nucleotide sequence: TGTGCCAGCAGTGACCTCGGTCGTACAAATGAAAAACTGTTTTTT. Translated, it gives CASSDLGRTNEKLFF.

The DNA of the CDR3 is TGTGCCAGTAGTAGGGTGGACGAGCAGTTCTTC. The encoded protein is CASSRVDEQFF. The chain has TRBV19 and TRBJ2-1, with D unclear. The CDR3 runs to 11 residues. V was clipped by 4 bases and J by 10 bases, with 8 bases between them. Germline V gene data show CDR1 as LNHDA and CDR2 as SQIVND (reference sequence).

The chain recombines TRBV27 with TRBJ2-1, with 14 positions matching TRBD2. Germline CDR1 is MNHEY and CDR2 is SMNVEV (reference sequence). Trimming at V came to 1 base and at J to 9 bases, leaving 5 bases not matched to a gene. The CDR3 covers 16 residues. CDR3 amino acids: CASSLWGTSGGVEQFF. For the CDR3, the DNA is TGTGCCAGCAGTTTATGGGGGACTAGCGGGGGAGTTGAGCAGTTCTTC.

The CDR3 DNA reads TGTGCCAGCAGTGAATATGGTCCGACGGATTTCTATGGCTACACCTTC. Protein: CASSEYGPTDFYGYTF. The chain couples TRBV25-1 to TRBJ1-2; no reliable D call. From germline, CDR1 is MGHDK and CDR2 SYGVNS. The CDR3 has 16 residues. Trimming stripped 0 bases from V and 4 bases from J, with 15 bases between.